This T cell receptor beta chain was obtained from a study of T-cell memory formation after mild COVID-19. Background on the study: Largely, TCR clusters stayed within a single donor.

Germline V gene data show CDR1 as SGHRS and CDR2 as YFSETQ. The CDR3 has 14 amino acids. Unmatched junction bases numbered 6, after V lost 2 bases and J lost 5 bases. Study results and limitations: Among CD4+ contracting clones, most were CM and EM, and CD8+ ones EMRA. Clonal second-wave expansions that peaked on day 37 had unconfirmed SARS-CoV-2 specificity.

About this clonotype: Its antigen is undetermined.

TCRdb processed the 5' RACE reads anew with MiXCR; each CDR3 protein has one entry. The data contain some 600,000 distinct CDR3 sequences, 17% of them singletons. Sequencing was done on a sample of PBMCs or a T cell subset sorted from them (not recorded which). V gene TRBV5-1 combines with J gene TRBJ1-1; 7 bases match TRBD1. This TCR was sampled from an adult woman who had mild COVID-19 (a few samples of this study predate the infection). Cell type and time point are not known. The CDR3 loop reads CASSFHRGGTEAFF. Written as DNA, the CDR3 is TGCGCCAGCAGCTTCCACAGGGGCGGAACTGAAGCTTTCTTT. The complete variable domain, with remaining parts taken from reference TRBV5-1 and TRBJ1-1, reads KAGVTQTPRYLIKTRGQQVTLSCSPISGHRSVSWYQQTPGQGLQFLFEYFSETQRNKGNFPGRFSGRQFSNSRSEMNVSTLELGDSALYLCASSFHRGGTEAFFGQGTRLTVV.